The present entry profiles one T cell receptor beta chain with its context. TCRdb's table, derived via immunoSEQ multiplex PCR, lists solely in-frame clones and lacks some. The sample includes 55,000 to 85,000 clones, around 94% of them seen just once. This record comes from a study of T cell changes during pregnancy in multiple sclerosis. Germline V lookup: CDR1 SGHTA, CDR2 FQGNSA. V dropped 3 bases and J dropped 2; count of bases not matched to a gene: 4. This CDR3 region has 14 residues. This specimen consisted of peripheral blood, obtained in the third trimester of pregnancy. The chain has TRBV7-2 and TRBJ2-7; TRBD1 agrees at 7 bases. The clonotype originates from a female donor with multiple sclerosis, enrolled in a pregnancy study. CDR3 in amino acids: CASSFGGQTYEQYF. In nucleotides, the CDR3 is TGTGCCAGCAGCTTTGGGGGACAGACCTACGAGCAGTACTTC.